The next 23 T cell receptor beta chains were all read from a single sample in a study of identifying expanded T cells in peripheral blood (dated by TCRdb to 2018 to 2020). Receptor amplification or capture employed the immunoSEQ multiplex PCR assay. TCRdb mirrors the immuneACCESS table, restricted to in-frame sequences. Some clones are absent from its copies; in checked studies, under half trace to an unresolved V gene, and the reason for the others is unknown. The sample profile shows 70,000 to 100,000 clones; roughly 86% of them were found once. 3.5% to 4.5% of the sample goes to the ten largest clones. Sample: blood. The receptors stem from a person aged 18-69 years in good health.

The CDR3 nucleotides read TGTGCCAGCAGTGAAATCGCAGGGGAGCACCACGAGCAGTACTTC. Translating gives CASSEIAGEHHEQYF. The J gene is TRBJ2-7, the V gene TRBV6-1; D possibly corresponds to TRBD1 (6 bases). The CDR3 spans 15 residues. Between the trimmed V and J ends, which lost 2 bases and 5 bases, there was a span of 16 bases. Germline CDR1 and CDR2: MNHNS and SASEGT.

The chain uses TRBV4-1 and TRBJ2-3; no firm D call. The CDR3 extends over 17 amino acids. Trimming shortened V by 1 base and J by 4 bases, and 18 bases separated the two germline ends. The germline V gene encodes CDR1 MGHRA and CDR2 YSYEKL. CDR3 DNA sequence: TGCGCCAGCAGCCAAGCCCCCTGGGGTACCCACCCAGATACGCAGTATTTT. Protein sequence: CASSQAPWGTHPDTQYF.

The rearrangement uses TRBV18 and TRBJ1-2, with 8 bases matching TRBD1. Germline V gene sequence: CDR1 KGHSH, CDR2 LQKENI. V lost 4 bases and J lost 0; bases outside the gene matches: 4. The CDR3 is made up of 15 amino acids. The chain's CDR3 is CASSREQGANYGYTF. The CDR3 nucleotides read TGTGCCAGCTCACGTGAACAGGGGGCTAACTATGGCTACACCTTC.

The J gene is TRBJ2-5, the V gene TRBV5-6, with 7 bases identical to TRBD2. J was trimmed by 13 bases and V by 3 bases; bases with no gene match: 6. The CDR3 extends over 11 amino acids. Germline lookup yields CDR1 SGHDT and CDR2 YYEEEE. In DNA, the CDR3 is TGTGCCAGCAGCTCCCGGACTAGAAGGTACTTC. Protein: CASSSRTRRYF.

In DNA, the CDR3 is TGTGCCAGCAGCTTAGAGGCCGGGACTAGCTTCGGCACAGATACGCAGTATTTT. This gives the protein CASSLEAGTSFGTDTQYF. J is TRBJ2-3 and V is TRBV11-2; 9 positions agree with TRBD2. The trim removed 0 bases at V and 1 base at J, leaving 8 bases unmatched. Germline V lookup: CDR1 SGHAT, CDR2 FQNNGV. This CDR3 comprises 18 residues.

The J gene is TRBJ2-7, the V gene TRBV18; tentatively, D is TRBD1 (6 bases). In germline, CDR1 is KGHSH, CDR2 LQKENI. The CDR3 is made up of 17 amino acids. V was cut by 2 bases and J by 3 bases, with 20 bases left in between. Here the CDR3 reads CASSPDVFRTANYEQYF. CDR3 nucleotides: TGTGCCAGCTCACCAGATGTCTTCCGGACAGCCAACTACGAGCAGTACTTC.

CDR3 loop: CASRLAGQSGGPSDQPQHF. CDR3 coding DNA: TGTGCAAGTCGCTTAGCGGGGCAGTCCGGTGGCCCGAGCGATCAGCCCCAGCATTTT. The chain uses TRBV12-2 and TRBJ1-5; the table's D gene call, TRBD1, was not cross checked with the DNA. TRBV12-2 corresponds to a pseudogene. The CDR3 is made up of 19 amino acids.

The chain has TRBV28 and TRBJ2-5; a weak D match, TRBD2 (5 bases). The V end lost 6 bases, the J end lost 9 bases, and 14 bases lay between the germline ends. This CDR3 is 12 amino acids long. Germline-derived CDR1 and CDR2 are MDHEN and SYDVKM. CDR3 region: CASSIPQRAQYF. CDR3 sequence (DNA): TGTGCCAGCAGCATCCCCCAGAGGGCCCAGTACTTC.

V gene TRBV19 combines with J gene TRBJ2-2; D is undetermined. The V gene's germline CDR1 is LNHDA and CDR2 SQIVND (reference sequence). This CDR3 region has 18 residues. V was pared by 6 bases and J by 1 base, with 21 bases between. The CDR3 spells CASRYSFGMGKNTGELFF. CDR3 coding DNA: TGTGCCAGTAGATATTCTTTTGGGATGGGCAAGAACACCGGGGAGCTGTTTTTT.

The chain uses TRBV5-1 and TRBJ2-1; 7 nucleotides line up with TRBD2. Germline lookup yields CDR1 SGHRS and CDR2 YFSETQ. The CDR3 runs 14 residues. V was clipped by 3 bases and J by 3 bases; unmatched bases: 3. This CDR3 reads CASSYLADYNEQFF. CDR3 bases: TGCGCCAGCAGCTACCTAGCGGACTACAATGAGCAGTTCTTC.

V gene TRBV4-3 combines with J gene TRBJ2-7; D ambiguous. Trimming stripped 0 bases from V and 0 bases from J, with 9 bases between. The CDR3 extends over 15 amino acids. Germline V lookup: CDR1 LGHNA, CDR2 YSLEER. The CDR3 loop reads CASSQDWVSSYEQYF. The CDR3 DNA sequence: TGCGCCAGCAGCCAAGATTGGGTGAGCTCCTACGAGCAGTACTTC.

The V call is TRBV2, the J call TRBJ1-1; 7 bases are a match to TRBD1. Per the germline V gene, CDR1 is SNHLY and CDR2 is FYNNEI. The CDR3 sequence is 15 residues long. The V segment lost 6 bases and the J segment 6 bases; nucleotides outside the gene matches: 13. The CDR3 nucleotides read TGTGCCAGCAGCGATAACAGGGGTCGAACGGCTGAAGCTTTCTTT. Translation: CASSDNRGRTAEAFF.

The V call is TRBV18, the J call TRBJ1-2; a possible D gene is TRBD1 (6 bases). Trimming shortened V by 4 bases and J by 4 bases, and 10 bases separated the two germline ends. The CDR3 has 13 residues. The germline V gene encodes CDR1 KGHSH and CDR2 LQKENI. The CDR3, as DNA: TGTGCCAGCTCACTCAAGGACAGCTATGGCTACACCTTC. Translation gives CASSLKDSYGYTF.

CDR3 DNA: TGTGCCAGCAGCTTGGGATCAGGGGCGAATCAGCCCCAGCATTTT. The encoded protein is CASSLGSGANQPQHF. The genes are TRBV7-2 and TRBJ1-5; D is perhaps TRBD1 (6 bases). This CDR3 has 15 residues. Trimming cost V 3 bases and J 4 bases, with 13 bases left between them. Germline V gene sequence: CDR1 SGHTA, CDR2 FQGNSA.

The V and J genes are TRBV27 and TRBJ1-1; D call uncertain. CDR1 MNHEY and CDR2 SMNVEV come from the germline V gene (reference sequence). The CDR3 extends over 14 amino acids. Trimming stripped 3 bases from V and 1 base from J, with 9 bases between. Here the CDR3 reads CASSFSKWNTEAFF. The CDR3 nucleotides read TGTGCCAGCAGTTTTTCTAAATGGAACACTGAAGCTTTCTTT.

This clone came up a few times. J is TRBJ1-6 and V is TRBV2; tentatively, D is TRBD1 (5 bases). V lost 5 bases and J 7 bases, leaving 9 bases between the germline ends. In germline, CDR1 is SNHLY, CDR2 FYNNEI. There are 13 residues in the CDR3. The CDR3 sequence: CASSTEGNSPLHF. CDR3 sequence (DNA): TGTGCCAGCAGTACCGAGGGGAATTCACCCCTCCACTTT. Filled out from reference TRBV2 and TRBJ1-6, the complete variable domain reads EPEVTQTPSHQVTQMGQEVILRCVPISNHLYFYWYRQILGQKVEFLVSFYNNEISEKSEIFDDQFSVERPDGSNFTLKIRSTKLEDSAMYFCASSTEGNSPLHFGNGTRLTVT.

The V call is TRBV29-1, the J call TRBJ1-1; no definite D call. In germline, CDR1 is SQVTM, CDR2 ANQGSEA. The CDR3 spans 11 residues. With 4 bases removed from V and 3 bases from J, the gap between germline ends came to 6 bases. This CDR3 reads CSVVRDTEAFF. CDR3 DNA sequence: TGCAGCGTTGTTCGTGACACTGAAGCTTTCTTT.

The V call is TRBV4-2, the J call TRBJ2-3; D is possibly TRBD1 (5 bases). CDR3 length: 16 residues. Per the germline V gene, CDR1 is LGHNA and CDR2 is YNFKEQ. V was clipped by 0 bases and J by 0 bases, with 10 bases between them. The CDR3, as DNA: TGTGCCAGCAGCCAAGATTGGGGCGGCAGCACAGATACGCAGTATTTT. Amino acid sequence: CASSQDWGGSTDTQYF.

CDR3 DNA: TGTGCCAGCAGTGAGTCAGGGGCCGACACCGGGGAGCTGTTTTTT. It yields the protein CASSESGADTGELFF. The genes are TRBV6-4 and TRBJ2-2; D may be TRBD1 (6 bases). The V gene's germline CDR1 is MRHNA and CDR2 SNTAGT. V was cut by 3 bases and J by 3 bases, with 11 bases left in between. CDR3 length equals 15 residues.

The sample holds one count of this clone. The CDR3 sequence: CASSPSGGAQETQYF. CDR3 in DNA: TGTGCCAGCAGTCCCTCCGGGGGTGCCCAAGAGACCCAGTACTTC. The chain is built from TRBV27 and TRBJ2-5, with a tentative D call TRBD2 (6 bases). Trimming shortened V by 5 bases and J by 1 base, and 14 bases separated the two germline ends. This CDR3 has 15 residues. The germline V gene encodes CDR1 MNHEY and CDR2 SMNVEV (reference sequence).

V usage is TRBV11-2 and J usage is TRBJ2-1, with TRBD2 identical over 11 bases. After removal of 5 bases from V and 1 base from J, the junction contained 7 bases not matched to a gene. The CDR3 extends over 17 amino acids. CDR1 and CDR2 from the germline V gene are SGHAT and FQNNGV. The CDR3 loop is CASSPGLAGHSYNEQFF. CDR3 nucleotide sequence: TGTGCCAGCAGCCCAGGACTAGCGGGCCATTCCTACAATGAGCAGTTCTTC.

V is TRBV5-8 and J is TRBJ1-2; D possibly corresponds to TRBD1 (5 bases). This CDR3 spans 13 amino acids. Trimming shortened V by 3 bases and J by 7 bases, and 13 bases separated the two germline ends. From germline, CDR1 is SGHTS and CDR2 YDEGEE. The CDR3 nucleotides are TGTGCCAGCAGCTGGGGGGTCTCAGGTGGCTACACCTTC. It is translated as CASSWGVSGGYTF.

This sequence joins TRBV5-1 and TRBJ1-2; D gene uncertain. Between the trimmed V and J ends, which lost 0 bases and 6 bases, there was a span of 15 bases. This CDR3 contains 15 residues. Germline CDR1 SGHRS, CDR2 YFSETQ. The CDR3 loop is CASSLAGREADGYTF. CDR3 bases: TGCGCCAGCAGCTTGGCCGGGAGGGAAGCGGATGGCTACACCTTC.